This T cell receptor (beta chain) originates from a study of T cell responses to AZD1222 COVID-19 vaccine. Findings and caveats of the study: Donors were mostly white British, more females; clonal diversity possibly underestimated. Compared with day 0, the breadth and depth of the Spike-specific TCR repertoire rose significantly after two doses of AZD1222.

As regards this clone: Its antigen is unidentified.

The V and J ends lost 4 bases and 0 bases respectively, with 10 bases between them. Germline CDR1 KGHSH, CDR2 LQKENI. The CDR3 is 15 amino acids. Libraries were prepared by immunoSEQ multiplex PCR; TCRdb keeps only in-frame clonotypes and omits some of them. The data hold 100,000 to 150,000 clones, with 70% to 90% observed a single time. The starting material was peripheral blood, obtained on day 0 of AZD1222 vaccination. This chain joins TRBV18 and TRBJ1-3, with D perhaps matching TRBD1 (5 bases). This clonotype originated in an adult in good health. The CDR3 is CASSLRDGSGNTIYF. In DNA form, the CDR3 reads TGTGCCAGCTCACTCCGGGACGGCTCTGGAAACACCATATATTTT. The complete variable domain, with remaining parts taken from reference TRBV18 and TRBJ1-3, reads NAGVMQNPRHLVRRRGQEARLRCSPMKGHSHVYWYRQLPEEGLKFMVYLQKENIIDESGMPKERFSAEFPKEGPSILRIQQVVRGDSAAYFCASSLRDGSGNTIYFGEGSWLTVV.